The rows below give T cell receptor beta chains drawn from one sample of a study of human T cells and chemical hapten exposure. TCRdb processed the RACE reads anew with MiXCR; each CDR3 protein has one entry. Of about 71,000 distinct CDR3 sequences listed, more than 8% are singletons. Material: whole blood, obtained in connection with sensitization to the hapten diphenylcyclopropenone (DPC). The receptors originated from a middle-aged woman with alopecia areata. Some clones in this sample may be carry-over from other donors' samples. The CDR3 runs from the conserved cysteine through the conserved F or W. Fields, in order: V gene, D gene, clone size, J gene, CDR3 protein, CDR3 DNA. The D gene is left open where the match is weak. The size field is filled for only some rows; it gives once, few, many or a size class.

TRBV6-2/TRBV6-3	TRBD1	many	TRBJ1-5	CASSYSIATGGGFGQPQHF	TGTGCCAGCAGTTACTCGATTGCGACAGGGGGCGGTTTCGGTCAGCCCCAGCATTTT
TRBV7-9	NA	many	TRBJ2-3	CASSPVTDTQYF	TGTGCCAGCAGCCCCGTCACAGATACGCAGTATTTT
TRBV29-1	NA	many	TRBJ2-7	CSVIPTANYEQYF	TGCAGCGTCATTCCGACAGCCAATTACGAGCAGTACTTC
TRBV2	NA	many	TRBJ1-2	CASSEAGPYDYTF	TGTGCCAGCAGTGAAGCGGGCCCCTATGACTACACCTTC
TRBV6-2/TRBV6-3	NA	few	TRBJ1-1	CASSYLSRYAEAFF	TGTGCCAGCAGTTATTTATCCCGCTACGCTGAAGCTTTCTTT
TRBV4-3	TRBD1	few	TRBJ2-6	CASSQGGQGTGANVLTF	TGCGCCAGCAGCCAAGGGGGACAGGGGACCGGGGCCAACGTCCTGACTTTC
TRBV6-2/TRBV6-3	NA	many	TRBJ2-6	CASSYWGRGPSGANVLTF	TGTGCCAGCAGTTACTGGGGCAGGGGACCCTCTGGGGCCAACGTCCTGACTTTC
TRBV7-2	TRBD2	NA	TRBJ2-3	CASSLEGLAGTDTQYF	TGTGCCAGCAGCTTAGAAGGCCTAGCGGGCACAGATACGCAGTATTTT
TRBV7-6	NA	few	TRBJ1-1	CASSLEPTVNTEAFF	TGTGCCAGCAGCTTAGAGCCAACCGTGAACACTGAAGCTTTCTTT
TRBV6-1	NA	many	TRBJ1-2	CASTPTEGITNYGYTF	TGTGCCAGCACCCCCACCGAGGGGATCACTAACTATGGCTACACCTTC
TRBV18	NA	many	TRBJ1-1	CASSADMNTEAFF	TGTGCCAGCTCAGCCGACATGAACACTGAAGCTTTCTTT
TRBV20-1	NA	NA	TRBJ2-7	CSARDPRGASEQYF	TGCAGTGCTAGAGATCCCCGGGGGGCATCGGAGCAGTACTTC
TRBV6-2/TRBV6-3	TRBD1	NA	TRBJ2-7	CASSSTGQGASYEQYF	TGTGCCAGCAGTTCAACGGGACAGGGGGCATCCTACGAGCAGTACTTC
TRBV20-1	NA	NA	TRBJ1-4	CSAMTAFNEKLFF	TGCAGTGCGATGACAGCTTTTAATGAAAAACTGTTTTTT
TRBV30	NA	NA	TRBJ2-2	CAWSVQRPNTGELFF	TGTGCCTGGAGTGTACAACGACCGAACACCGGGGAGCTGTTTTTT
TRBV7-4	NA	NA	TRBJ1-4	CASSLVGPRSEKLFF	TGTGCCAGCAGCTTAGTTGGGCCCCGGAGCGAAAAACTGTTTTTT
TRBV11-2	NA	NA	TRBJ2-4	CASSPDITEKNIQYF	TGTGCCAGCAGCCCGGATATAACGGAAAAAAACATTCAGTACTTC
TRBV11-2	NA	many	TRBJ2-5	CASSQETGPTETQYF	TGTGCCAGCAGCCAAGAAACAGGGCCTACGGAGACCCAGTACTTC
TRBV2	NA	many	TRBJ1-4	CASKSDRRINEKLFF	TGTGCCAGCAAATCTGACAGGAGAATAAATGAAAAACTGTTTTTT
TRBV27	NA	many	TRBJ2-7	CASSYGSGKQYF	TGTGCCAGCAGTTATGGGTCGGGCAAGCAGTACTTC
TRBV5-1	TRBD1	many	TRBJ2-3	CASSLPAGGMLDTQYF	TGCGCCAGCAGCTTGCCGGCAGGGGGAATGCTCGATACGCAGTATTTT
TRBV5-1	NA	many	TRBJ1-1	CASRETGNTEAFF	TGCGCCAGCAGAGAGACGGGGAACACTGAAGCTTTCTTT
TRBV7-7	TRBD2	few	TRBJ2-5	CASSVERGGRETQYF	TGTGCTAGCAGCGTGGAGCGGGGGGGCCGAGAGACCCAGTACTTC
TRBV7-9	NA	NA	TRBJ2-7	CASSLFNEQYF	TGTGCCAGCAGCTTATTCAACGAGCAGTACTTC
TRBV18	NA	NA	TRBJ2-1	CASSPPAVRVLYNEQFF	TGTGCCAGCTCACCACCGGCAGTACGGGTCCTATACAATGAGCAGTTCTTC
TRBV7-6	NA	many	TRBJ1-6	CASSLQGPHSPLHF	TGTGCCAGCAGCTTACAGGGTCCCCATTCACCCCTCCACTTT